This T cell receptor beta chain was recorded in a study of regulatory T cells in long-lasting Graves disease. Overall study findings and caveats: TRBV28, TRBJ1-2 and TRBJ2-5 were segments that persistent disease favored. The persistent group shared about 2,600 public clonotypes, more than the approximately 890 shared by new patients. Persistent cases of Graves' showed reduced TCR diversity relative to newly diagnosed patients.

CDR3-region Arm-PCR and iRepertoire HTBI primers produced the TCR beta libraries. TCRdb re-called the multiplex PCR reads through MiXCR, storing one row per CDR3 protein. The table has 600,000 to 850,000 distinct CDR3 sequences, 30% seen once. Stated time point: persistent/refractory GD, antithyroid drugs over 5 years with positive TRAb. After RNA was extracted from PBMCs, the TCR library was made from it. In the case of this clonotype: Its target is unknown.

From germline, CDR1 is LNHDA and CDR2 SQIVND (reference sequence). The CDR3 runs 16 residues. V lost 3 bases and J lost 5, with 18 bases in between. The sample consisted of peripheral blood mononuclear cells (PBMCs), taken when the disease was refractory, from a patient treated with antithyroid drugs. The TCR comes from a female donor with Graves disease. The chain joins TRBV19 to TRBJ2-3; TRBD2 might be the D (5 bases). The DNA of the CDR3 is TGTGCCAGTAGTATCTCGGTTCGGGGTTGGGAAGATACGCAGTATTTT. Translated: CASSISVRGWEDTQYF.